This T cell receptor (beta chain) was sequenced in a study of technical replicates of blood from a few donors. Some clones are missing from TCRdb's copy, which holds only in-frame ones; the method was immunoSEQ multiplex PCR. Altogether tens of thousands of clones are present, just under 95% being singletons, with the ten largest covering approximately 0.24%. Germline V gene data show CDR1 as SGHVS and CDR2 as FNYEAQ. The CDR3 has 17 residues. J was trimmed by 5 bases and V by 4 bases; bases with no gene match: 14. Sample: T cells isolated from PBMCs. V gene TRBV7-6 combines with J gene TRBJ1-1; 9 positions match TRBD1. The clonotype was recovered from a human donor in good health. The DNA for the CDR3 is TGTGCCAGCAGCTCCCGCCCGGGACAGGGACATCAGACTGAAGCTTTCTTT. Amino acid sequence: CASSSRPGQGHQTEAFF.